Listed here is a single T cell receptor (beta chain). The antigen is unknown. Profiled with immunoSEQ multiplex PCR; TCRdb holds only in-frame clones, not every one. The data hold under 130,000 clones, with 93% observed a single time. This record comes from a study of graft-versus-host responses after intestinal transplantation. Looked up from germline, CDR1 is SGDLS and CDR2 is YYNGEE. V dropped 0 bases and J dropped 10 bases, with 14 bases sitting between them. There are 14 residues in the CDR3. This specimen consisted of unstimulated CD8+ T cells sorted from spleen or lymph node cells, obtained before intestinal transplant. This TCR was sampled from a human donor who received an intestinal transplant. J is TRBJ2-1 and V is TRBV9; D unclear. The CDR3 is CASSVDLVGREQFF. The CDR3 DNA follows: TGTGCCAGCAGCGTAGATTTGGTGGGCCGGGAGCAGTTCTTC.